What follows is one TCR beta chain and its context. This sample was taken from a study of blood T cell repertoires in COVID-19. The CDR3 spans 14 residues. Germline CDR1 is MNHEY and CDR2 is SVGAGI. V was clipped by 5 bases and J by 4 bases; unmatched bases: 8. Sequencing used immunoSEQ multiplex PCR; TCRdb keeps in-frame clones, though not all of them. The sample contains over 250,000 clones, roughly nine tenths of which appear only once. This receptor was obtained from a man aged 50-60 years with acute or convalescent COVID-19. The gene calls are TRBV6-5 and TRBJ2-7; 7 bases are a match to TRBD1. The source material was peripheral blood. In DNA form, the CDR3 reads TGTGCCAGCAGTCCCACTTGGACAGGATACGAGCAGTACTTC. It translates to CASSPTWTGYEQYF.